These 14 T cell receptor beta chains share one sample of origin, sequenced in a study of regulatory T cells in long-lasting Graves disease. Both iRepertoire HTBI primers and Arm-PCR of CDR3 regions were used to build the TCR beta libraries. TCRdb recomputed calls from the multiplex PCR reads with MiXCR, one row per CDR3 protein. The sample carries around 470,000 distinct CDR3 sequences, 13% to 15% recorded once. This sample's time point: newly diagnosed GD, antithyroid drugs for less than 3 months. The TCR library was made from RNA that had been extracted from PBMCs in TRIzol. This same sample was also taken into another study, of T cells in Graves' hyperthyroidism and ophthalmopathy.

Sequences were derived from peripheral blood mononuclear cells (PBMCs), sampled at new diagnosis, from a patient treated with antithyroid drugs. All receptors come from a woman in her fifties or sixties with Graves disease.

This clonotype was picked up one time. The chain links TRBV19 to TRBJ1-4; possible D gene TRBD1, 6 bases. Trimming took 3 bases from V and 6 from J, leaving 23 bases between them. Germline assignment: CDR1 LNHDA and CDR2 SQIVND (reference sequence). The CDR3 spans 18 residues. For the CDR3, the DNA is TGTGCCAGTAGTATCTTCGGCCTCAAACGACAGGCACATGAAAAACTGTTTTTT. This sequence encodes CASSIFGLKRQAHEKLFF.

In this sample, this clonotype turned up many times. The V call is TRBV28, the J call TRBJ1-5; D unresolved. This CDR3 contains 14 residues. Deletions cut 2 bases from V and 3 bases from J, with 8 bases between. Germline-derived CDR1 and CDR2 are MDHEN and SYDVKM. CDR3 in DNA: TGTGCCAGCAGTTTAAGGATTGACAATCAGCCCCAGCATTTT. As protein: CASSLRIDNQPQHF.

This rearrangement joins TRBV18 to TRBJ1-1, with 8 bases that match TRBD1. Per germline, CDR1 KGHSH and CDR2 LQKENI. Trimming cost V 2 bases and J 1 base; bases outside gene matches: 9. CDR3 size: 17 residues. CDR3 in DNA: TGTGCCAGCTCACCATTTCAGGGGGCGAAAACGAACACTGAAGCTTTCTTT. Its translation is CASSPFQGAKTNTEAFF. Looking up the rest from reference TRBV18 and TRBJ1-1 gives the full variable domain: NAGVMQNPRHLVRRRGQEARLRCSPMKGHSHVYWYRQLPEEGLKFMVYLQKENIIDESGMPKERFSAEFPKEGPSILRIQQVVRGDSAAYFCASSPFQGAKTNTEAFFGQGTRLTVV.

This clonotype was seen once. A much larger clone differs by one base, so this may be a read error. The chain links TRBV5-5 to TRBJ1-1; D gene ambiguous. CDR1 SGHKS and CDR2 YYEKEE come from the germline V gene (reference sequence). There are 14 residues in the CDR3. The CDR3 DNA sequence: TGTGCCAGCAGCCCTAATACCGAGAACACTGAAGATTTCTTT. Encoded protein: CASSPNTENTEDFF.

This clonotype was picked up a small number of times. The V and J genes are TRBV10-2 and TRBJ1-1; 10 bases fit TRBD1. The CDR3 consists of 18 residues. The junction had 15 bases not matched to a gene; V was cut back by 2 bases and J by 6 bases. The germline V gene has CDR1 WSHSY and CDR2 SAAADI. CDR3 nucleotides: TGCGCCAGCAGTGAGCAGAAAAGACCGGGACAGGGGTTGGCTGAAGCTTTCTTT. Its protein product is CASSEQKRPGQGLAEAFF.

This clonotype occurred many times. The V gene is TRBV28, the J gene TRBJ2-3; 7 bases align to TRBD1. CDR1 is MDHEN, CDR2 SYDVKM, per germline. This CDR3 is 16 amino acids long. V lost 3 bases and J lost 0; bases outside the gene matches: 6. The CDR3 nucleotides read TGTGCCAGCAGTTTCGGCCAGGGGGTGAGCACAGATACGCAGTATTTT. Its protein is CASSFGQGVSTDTQYF.

The chain has TRBV9 and TRBJ2-1; D possibly corresponds to TRBD2 (5 bases). Germline V gene lookup returns CDR1 SGDLS and CDR2 YYNGEE. V was clipped by 0 bases and J by 3 bases, with 10 bases between them. This CDR3 has 15 amino acids. Here the CDR3 DNA reads TGTGCCAGCAGCGTAGCGGGGAACCTCTACAATGAGCAGTTCTTC. Translation gives CASSVAGNLYNEQFF.

Ten or more counts support this clonotype. The V and J genes are TRBV5-1 and TRBJ2-1; 12 nucleotides match TRBD2. V was clipped by 0 bases and J by 5 bases; unmatched bases: 6. Germline V CDR1 and CDR2: SGHRS, YFSETQ. The CDR3 is 17 amino acids. The CDR3, as DNA: TGCGCCAGCAGCTTGGATTCTAGCGGGAGGGCGGACAATGAGCAGTTCTTC. Translating it yields CASSLDSSGRADNEQFF.

J is TRBJ2-3 and V is TRBV28; D might be TRBD1 (5 bases). CDR3 length equals 14 residues. Germline assignment: CDR1 MDHEN and CDR2 SYDVKM. V was cut by 6 bases and J by 1 base, with 11 bases left in between. CDR3 nucleotide sequence: TGTGCCAGCAGGGGGCCCGATGGCACAGATACGCAGTATTTT. This translates into CASRGPDGTDTQYF.

This clonotype was picked up a small number of times. The chain recombines TRBV14 with TRBJ1-2; TRBD1 is a possible D gene (5 bases). V lost 5 bases to trimming and J lost 4 bases, with 11 bases between them. This CDR3 contains 13 residues. Germline lookup yields CDR1 SGHDN and CDR2 FVKESK. This chain's CDR3 is CASSAEGVYGYTF. The CDR3 DNA reads as TGTGCCAGCAGCGCGGAAGGGGTCTATGGCTACACCTTC.

In its sample, this clonotype was seen many times. The rearrangement uses TRBV6-5 and TRBJ2-5; 9 bases align to TRBD2. The CDR3 is 17 amino acids. The V gene end was trimmed by 2 bases and the J gene end by 1 base; junction bases not matched to a gene: 8. CDR1 MNHEY and CDR2 SVGAGI come from the germline V gene. CDR3: CASSYDSPSGAQETQYF. The CDR3 DNA follows: TGTGCCAGCAGTTACGACTCGCCTAGCGGGGCCCAAGAGACCCAGTACTTC.

On this clonotype itself: The junction shows a germline mismatch at one end, possibly a read error. The rearrangement links TRBV19 to TRBJ2-1; the D is unclear. The CDR3 consists of 15 residues. Germline V gene lookup returns CDR1 LNHDA and CDR2 SQIVND (reference sequence). The CDR3 sequence is CASTNPLSSYSEQFF. The DNA for the CDR3 is TGTGCCAGTACTAATCCCTTAAGCTCCTACAGTGAGCAGTTCTTC.

This chain joins TRBV20-1 and TRBJ1-6; D unclear. V was pared by 5 bases and J by 6 bases, with 11 bases between. CDR3 length: 13 amino acids. Germline loops: CDR1 DFQATT, CDR2 SNEGSKA (reference sequence). CDR3 protein: CSAPWGPNSPLHF. In DNA, the CDR3 is TGCAGTGCTCCCTGGGGTCCTAATTCACCCCTCCACTTT.

Notes on this clonotype: Given a much more abundant clone one base away, this may be a read error. V gene TRBV7-9 combines with J gene TRBJ2-7; D call uncertain. The CDR3 totals 13 residues. Germline-derived CDR1 and CDR2 are SEHNR and FQNEAQ (reference sequence). The CDR3 nucleotides are TGTGTCAGCAAGCGAGACGGCTCCTACGAGCAGTACTTC. Residues: CVSKRDGSYEQYF.